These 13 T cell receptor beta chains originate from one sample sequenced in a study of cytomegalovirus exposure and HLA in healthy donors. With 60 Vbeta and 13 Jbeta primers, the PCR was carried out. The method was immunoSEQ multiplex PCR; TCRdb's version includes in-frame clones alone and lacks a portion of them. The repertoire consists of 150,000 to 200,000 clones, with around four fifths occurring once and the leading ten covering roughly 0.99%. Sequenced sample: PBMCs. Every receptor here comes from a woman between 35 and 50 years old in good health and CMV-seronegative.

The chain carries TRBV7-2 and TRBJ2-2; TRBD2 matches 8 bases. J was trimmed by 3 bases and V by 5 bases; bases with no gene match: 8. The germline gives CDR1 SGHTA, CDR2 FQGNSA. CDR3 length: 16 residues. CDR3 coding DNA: TGTGCCAGCAGCCCTAAAGCGGGAGCCTACACCGGGGAGCTGTTTTTT. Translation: CASSPKAGAYTGELFF.

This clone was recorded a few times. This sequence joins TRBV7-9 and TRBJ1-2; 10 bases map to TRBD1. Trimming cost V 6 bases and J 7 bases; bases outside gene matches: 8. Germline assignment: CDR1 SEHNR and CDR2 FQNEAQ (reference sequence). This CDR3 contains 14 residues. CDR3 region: CASRFTGTGVGYTF. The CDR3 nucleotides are TGTGCCAGCAGATTTACCGGGACAGGGGTTGGCTACACCTTC.

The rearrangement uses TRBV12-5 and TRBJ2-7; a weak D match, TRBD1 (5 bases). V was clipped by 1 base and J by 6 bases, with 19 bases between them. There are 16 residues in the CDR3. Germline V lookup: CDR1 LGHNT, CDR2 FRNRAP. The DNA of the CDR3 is TGTGCTAGTGGTTTGGGTTACAGGCCTCGTACATCCGAGCAGTACTTC. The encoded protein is CASGLGYRPRTSEQYF.

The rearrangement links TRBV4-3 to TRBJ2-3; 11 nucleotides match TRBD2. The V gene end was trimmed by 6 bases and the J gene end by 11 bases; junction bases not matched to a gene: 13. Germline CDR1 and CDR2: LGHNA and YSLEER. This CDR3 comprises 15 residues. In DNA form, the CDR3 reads TGCGCCAGCAGTTTAACCGGGACTAGCGGCTCCCTGCAGTATTTT. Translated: CASSLTGTSGSLQYF.

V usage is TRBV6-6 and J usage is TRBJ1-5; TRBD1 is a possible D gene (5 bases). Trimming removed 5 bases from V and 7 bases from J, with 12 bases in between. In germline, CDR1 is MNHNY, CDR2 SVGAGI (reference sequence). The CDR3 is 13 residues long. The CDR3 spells CASSPMTAQPQHF. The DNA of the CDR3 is TGTGCCAGCAGTCCCATGACAGCGCAGCCCCAGCATTTT.

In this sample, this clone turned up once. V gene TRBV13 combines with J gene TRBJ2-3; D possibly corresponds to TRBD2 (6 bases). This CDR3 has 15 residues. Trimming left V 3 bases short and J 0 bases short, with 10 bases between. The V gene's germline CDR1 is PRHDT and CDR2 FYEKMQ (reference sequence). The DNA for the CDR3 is TGTGCCAGCAGCTTGATTAGCGGAAGCACAGATACGCAGTATTTT. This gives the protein CASSLISGSTDTQYF.

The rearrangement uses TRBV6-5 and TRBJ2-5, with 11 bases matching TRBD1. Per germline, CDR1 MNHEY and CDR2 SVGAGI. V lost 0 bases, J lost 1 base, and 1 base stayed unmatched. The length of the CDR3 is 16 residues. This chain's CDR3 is CASSYSGTGGQETQYF. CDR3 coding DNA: TGTGCCAGCAGTTACTCCGGGACAGGGGGCCAAGAGACCCAGTACTTC.

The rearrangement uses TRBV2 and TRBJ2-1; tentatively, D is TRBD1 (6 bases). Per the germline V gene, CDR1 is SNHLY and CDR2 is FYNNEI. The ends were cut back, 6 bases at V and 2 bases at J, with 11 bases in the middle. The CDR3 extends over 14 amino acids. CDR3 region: CASSQQGTYNEQFF. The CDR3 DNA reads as TGTGCCAGCAGCCAACAGGGCACCTACAATGAGCAGTTCTTC.

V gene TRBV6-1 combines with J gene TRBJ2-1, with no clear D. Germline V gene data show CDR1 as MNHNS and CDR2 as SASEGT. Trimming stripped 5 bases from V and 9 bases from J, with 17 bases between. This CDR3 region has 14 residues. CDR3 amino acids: CASSRILDSSEQFF. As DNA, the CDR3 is TGTGCCAGCAGTCGAATACTCGACTCCAGTGAGCAGTTCTTC.

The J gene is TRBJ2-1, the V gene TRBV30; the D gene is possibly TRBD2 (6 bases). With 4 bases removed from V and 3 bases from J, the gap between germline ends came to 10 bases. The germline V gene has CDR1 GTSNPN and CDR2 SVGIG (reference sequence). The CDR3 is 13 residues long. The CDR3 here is CAWNRELYNEQFF. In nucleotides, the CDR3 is TGTGCCTGGAATCGGGAGCTCTACAATGAGCAGTTCTTC.

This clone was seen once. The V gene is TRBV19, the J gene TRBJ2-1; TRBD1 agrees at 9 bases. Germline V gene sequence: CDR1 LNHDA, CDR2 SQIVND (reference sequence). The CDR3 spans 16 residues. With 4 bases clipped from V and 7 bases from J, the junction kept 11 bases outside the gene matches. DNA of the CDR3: TGTGCCAGTAGTACCCGGGGACAGGGAGGGTGGAATGAGCAGTTCTTC. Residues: CASSTRGQGGWNEQFF.

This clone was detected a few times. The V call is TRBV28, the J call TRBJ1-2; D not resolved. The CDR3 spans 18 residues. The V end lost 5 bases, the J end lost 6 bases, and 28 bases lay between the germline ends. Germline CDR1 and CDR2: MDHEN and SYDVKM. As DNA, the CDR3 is TGTGCCAGCAGTCCCCCGCCGGGAACGGAACAACTGGTCGATGGCTACACCTTC. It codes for CASSPPPGTEQLVDGYTF.

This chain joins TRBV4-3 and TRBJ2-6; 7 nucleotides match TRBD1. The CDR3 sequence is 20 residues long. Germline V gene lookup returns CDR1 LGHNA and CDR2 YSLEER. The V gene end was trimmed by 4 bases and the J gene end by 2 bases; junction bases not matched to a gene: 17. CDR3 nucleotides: TGCGCCAGCAGCCCGGACCCACAGGGGTCGTTGCTTACTGGGGCCAACGTCCTGACTTTC. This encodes CASSPDPQGSLLTGANVLTF.